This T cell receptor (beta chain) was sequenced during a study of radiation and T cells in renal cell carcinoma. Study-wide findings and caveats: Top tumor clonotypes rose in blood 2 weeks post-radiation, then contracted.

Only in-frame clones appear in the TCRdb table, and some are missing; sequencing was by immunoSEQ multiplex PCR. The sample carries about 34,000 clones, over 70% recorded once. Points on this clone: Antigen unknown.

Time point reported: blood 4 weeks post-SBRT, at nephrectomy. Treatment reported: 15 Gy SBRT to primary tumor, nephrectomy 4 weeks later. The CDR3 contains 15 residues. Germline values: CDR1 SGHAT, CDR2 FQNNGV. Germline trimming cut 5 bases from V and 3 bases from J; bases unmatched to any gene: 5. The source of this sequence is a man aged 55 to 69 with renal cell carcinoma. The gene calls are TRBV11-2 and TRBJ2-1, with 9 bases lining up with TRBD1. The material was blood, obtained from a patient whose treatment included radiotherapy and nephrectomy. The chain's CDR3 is CASSPRQGVYNEQFF. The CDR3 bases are TGTGCCAGCAGCCCAAGACAGGGGGTCTACAATGAGCAGTTCTTC.